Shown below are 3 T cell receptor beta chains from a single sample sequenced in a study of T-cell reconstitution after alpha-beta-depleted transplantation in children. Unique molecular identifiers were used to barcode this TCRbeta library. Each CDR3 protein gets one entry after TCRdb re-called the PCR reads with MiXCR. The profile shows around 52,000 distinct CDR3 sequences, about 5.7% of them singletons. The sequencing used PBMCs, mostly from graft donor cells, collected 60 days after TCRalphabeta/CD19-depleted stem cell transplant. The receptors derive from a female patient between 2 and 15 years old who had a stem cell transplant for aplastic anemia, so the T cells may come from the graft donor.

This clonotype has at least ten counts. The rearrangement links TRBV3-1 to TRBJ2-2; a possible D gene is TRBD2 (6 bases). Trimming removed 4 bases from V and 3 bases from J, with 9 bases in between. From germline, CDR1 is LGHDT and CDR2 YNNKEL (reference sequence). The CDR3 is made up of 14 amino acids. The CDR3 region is CASSPGLDTGELFF. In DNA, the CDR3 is TGTGCCAGCAGCCCGGGACTCGACACCGGGGAGCTGTTTTTT.

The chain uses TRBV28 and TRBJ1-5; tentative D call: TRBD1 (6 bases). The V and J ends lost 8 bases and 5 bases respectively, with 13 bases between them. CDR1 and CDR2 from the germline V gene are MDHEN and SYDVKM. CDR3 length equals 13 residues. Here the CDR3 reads CASLRQGHQPQHF. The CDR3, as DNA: TGTGCCAGCTTACGGCAGGGGCATCAGCCCCAGCATTTT.

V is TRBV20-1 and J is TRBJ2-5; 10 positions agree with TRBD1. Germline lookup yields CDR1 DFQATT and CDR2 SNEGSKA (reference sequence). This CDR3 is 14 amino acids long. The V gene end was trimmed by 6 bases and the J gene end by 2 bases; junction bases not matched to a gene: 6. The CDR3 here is CSASRDRGQETQYF. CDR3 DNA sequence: TGCAGTGCCAGCCGGGACAGGGGACAAGAGACCCAGTACTTC.